This T cell receptor (beta chain) was identified during a study of T-cell reconstitution after alpha-beta-depleted transplantation in children. A TCRbeta library incorporating unique molecular identifiers was prepared. TCRdb reprocessed the PCR reads via MiXCR and lists one record per CDR3 protein. The sample has around 250,000 distinct CDR3 sequences, almost 10% seen once. This clonotype was seen a few times. CDR3 length: 14 residues. V dropped 1 base and J dropped 4; count of bases not matched to a gene: 2. Per the germline V gene, CDR1 is DFQATT and CDR2 is SNEGSKA (reference sequence). The source of this sequence is a human donor who donated a stem cell graft to a child with SCID. The specimen comprised PBMCs from the stem cell graft donor, sampled from the stem cell graft. The chain combines TRBV20-1 with TRBJ2-5, with TRBD2 identical over 11 bases. The CDR3 here is CSARVAGGLETQYF. The CDR3 DNA reads TGCAGTGCTAGAGTAGCGGGGGGGCTAGAGACCCAGTACTTC.